The 20 T cell receptor beta chains presented below share a single source sample, sequenced in a study of T-cell reconstitution after alpha-beta-depleted transplantation in children (dated by TCRdb to 2016 to 2017). Receptor amplification or capture employed PCR. The sequencer listed for this sample is Illumina HiSeq 2500. TCR library preparation used molecular barcoding, with unique molecular identifiers applied to normalize quantification of the TCRbeta repertoire. The raw public reads went through TCRdb reprocessing: fastp at Q25, MiXCR clone calling, in-frame beta chains kept. Each CDR3 protein appears once, grouped with its most common genes and DNA. In all, the sample holds around 300,000 distinct CDR3 sequences, and 10% of those were seen once. The top ten clonotypes cover approximately 7% of the sample. The treatment or condition label here, explained by the study, means: allogeneic hematopoietic cell transplantation with graft depleted of TCRalphabeta T cells and CD19 B cells.

Material: PBMCs, obtained before TCRalphabeta/CD19-depleted stem cell transplant. The receptors originated from a boy in the first two years of life with acute myeloid leukemia, due to receive a stem cell transplant.

This clonotype was picked up many times. The V call is TRBV5-5, the J call TRBJ2-3; D not certain. Germline V gene data show CDR1 as SGHKS and CDR2 as YYEKEE (reference sequence). The CDR3 is made up of 14 amino acids. V lost 1 base and J lost 2, with 8 bases in between. The CDR3 DNA reads as TGTGCCAGCAGCTTGATGGGTGTCACAGATACGCAGTATTTT. It encodes CASSLMGVTDTQYF.

The sample holds many counts of this clonotype. The chain uses TRBV20-1 and TRBJ2-5; D gene ambiguous. V lost 5 bases, J lost 7 bases, and 8 bases lay in between. This CDR3 has 10 residues. The germline V gene has CDR1 DFQATT and CDR2 SNEGSKA (reference sequence). The CDR3 here is CSASARTQYF. CDR3 in DNA: TGCAGTGCTTCCGCGCGGACCCAGTACTTC.

The table lists this clonotype with many counts. The rearrangement joins TRBV4-2 to TRBJ2-3; TRBD1 might be the D (6 bases). Trimming pared 4 bases from V and 14 bases from J, leaving 25 bases between. The CDR3 covers 15 residues. CDR1 is LGHNA, CDR2 YNFKEQ, per germline. The CDR3 DNA reads as TGTGCCAGCAGCCCCCAGGGGTGGGACATACTTGGATGGTATTTT. Amino acids: CASSPQGWDILGWYF.

For this clonotype: This may arise from a read error, as a much more abundant clone is one base away. The V gene is TRBV28, the J gene TRBJ2-7; 9 nucleotides line up with TRBD2. The junction had 3 bases not matched to a gene; V was cut back by 1 base and J by 2 bases. Germline V gene lookup returns CDR1 MDHEN and CDR2 SYDVKM. The CDR3 is 15 amino acids. CDR3 DNA: TGTGCCAGCAGTTTATTTAGCGGGAGCGCCTACGAGCAGTACTTC. Its protein product is CASSLFSGSAYEQYF.

This clonotype appeared many times. This chain connects TRBV2 to TRBJ2-7; D might be TRBD2 (6 bases). Trimming took 7 bases from V and 4 from J, leaving 20 bases between them. The CDR3 is 15 amino acids. Germline V gives CDR1 SNHLY, CDR2 FYNNEI. The DNA for the CDR3 is TGTGCCAGCAAGTGGGGGGACGGCGGAGGGTACGAGCAGTACTTC. Translated, it gives CASKWGDGGGYEQYF. The variable domain in full, with the rest retrieved from reference TRBV2 and TRBJ2-7, is EPEVTQTPSHQVTQMGQEVILRCVPISNHLYFYWYRQILGQKVEFLVSFYNNEISEKSEIFDDQFSVERPDGSNFTLKIRSTKLEDSAMYFCASKWGDGGGYEQYFGPGTRLTVT.

This clonotype was found many times. This chain joins TRBV6-6 and TRBJ1-2; D is unclear. The CDR3 length is 13 residues. The germline gives CDR1 MNHNY, CDR2 SVGAGI (reference sequence). V dropped 2 bases and J dropped 4 bases, with 8 bases sitting between them. The CDR3 coding sequence is TGTGCCAGCAGTTACGAGACTGCCTATGGCTACACCTTC. Translation gives CASSYETAYGYTF.

At least ten counts were recorded for this clonotype. The J gene is TRBJ1-1, the V gene TRBV7-9; the match to TRBD1 covers 7 bases. From germline, CDR1 is SEHNR and CDR2 FQNEAQ (reference sequence). The trim removed 5 bases at V and 1 base at J, leaving 7 bases unmatched. The CDR3 sequence is 15 residues long. CDR3 residues: CASSARDRKNTEAFF. The CDR3 region has the DNA TGTGCCAGCAGCGCCCGGGACAGAAAGAACACTGAAGCTTTCTTT.

This clonotype was picked up one time. A much larger clone differs by one base, so this may be a read error. It is unclear where the CDR3 begins or ends on the DNA, so no DNA is shown, and the CDR3 is as TCRdb lists it. The chain joins TRBV7-2 to TRBJ2-2; the table names TRBD1, a call not compared with the DNA. Looked up from germline, CDR1 is SGHTA and CDR2 is FQGNSA. The CDR3 spans 17 residues, counting both ends. The CDR3 sequence is CASSFGRGALVAGEPFF.

The chain uses TRBV28 and TRBJ2-5, with TRBD2 matching 8 bases. This CDR3 has 15 residues. J lost 4 bases, V lost 3 bases, and 7 bases had no gene match. Germline V gene lookup returns CDR1 MDHEN and CDR2 SYDVKM. CDR3 DNA: TGTGCCAGCAGTTTCTTGCCAGCGGGGGTAGAGACCCAGTACTTC. As protein: CASSFLPAGVETQYF.

This clonotype has at least ten counts. The J gene is TRBJ2-2, the V gene TRBV5-1, with 11 bases that match TRBD1. Germline CDR1 reads SGHRS; CDR2 reads YFSETQ. The V segment lost 4 bases and the J segment 5 bases; nucleotides outside the gene matches: 7. The CDR3 has 16 residues. The CDR3 nucleotides are TGCGCCAGCAGCCGGGCCGGGACAGGGGGAACCGGGGAGCTGTTTTTT. Amino acids: CASSRAGTGGTGELFF.

This chain links TRBV19 with TRBJ2-1, with 12 positions matching TRBD2. CDR1 is LNHDA, CDR2 SQIVND, per germline (reference sequence). The ends lost 7 bases at V and 3 bases at J; junction bases unmatched: 4. The CDR3 length is 15 residues. CDR3 sequence: CASTPLAGGYNEQFF. The DNA of the CDR3 is TGTGCCAGTACCCCACTAGCGGGAGGCTACAATGAGCAGTTCTTC.

This clonotype was detected ten times or more. The chain couples TRBV12-5 to TRBJ1-5; no clear D. The CDR3 is made up of 13 amino acids. Between the trimmed V and J ends, which lost 0 bases and 3 bases, there was a span of 3 bases. Germline V gene sequence: CDR1 LGHNT, CDR2 FRNRAP. The CDR3 sequence: CASGLVSNQPQHF. The CDR3 DNA reads as TGTGCTAGTGGTTTGGTCTCCAATCAGCCCCAGCATTTT.

This clonotype was detected a few times. V is TRBV7-9 and J is TRBJ2-1; D perhaps matches TRBD1 (6 bases). The CDR3 spans 16 residues. V dropped 5 bases and J dropped 3 bases, with 17 bases sitting between them. From germline, CDR1 is SEHNR and CDR2 FQNEAQ (reference sequence). The CDR3 region is CASSPPPTGVYNEQFF. DNA for the CDR3: TGTGCCAGCAGCCCGCCCCCGACAGGAGTCTACAATGAGCAGTTCTTC.

This clonotype was counted a few times. The rearrangement joins TRBV11-2 to TRBJ1-4; D may be TRBD1 (6 bases). Trimming shortened V by 5 bases and J by 8 bases, and 18 bases separated the two germline ends. This CDR3 is built from 15 residues. Looked up from germline, CDR1 is SGHAT and CDR2 is FQNNGV. The chain's CDR3 is CASSTEQGSREKLFF. The CDR3 DNA reads TGTGCCAGCAGCACCGAACAGGGATCGAGGGAAAAACTGTTTTTT.

This clonotype was detected many times. This sequence joins TRBV15 and TRBJ1-1; D call uncertain. The V end lost 2 bases, the J end lost 0 bases, and 1 base lay between the germline ends. The V gene's germline CDR1 is LNHNV and CDR2 YYDKDF (reference sequence). The CDR3 has 12 amino acids. CDR3 bases: TGTGCCACCAGCAGATTGAACACTGAAGCTTTCTTT. Amino acid sequence: CATSRLNTEAFF.

In its sample, this clonotype was seen a few times. V is TRBV19 and J is TRBJ2-5; 9 bases line up with TRBD1. Per the germline V gene, CDR1 is LNHDA and CDR2 is SQIVND (reference sequence). The ends lost 3 bases at V and 0 bases at J; junction bases unmatched: 5. CDR3 size: 16 residues. CDR3 amino acids: CASSMRTGAYQETQYF. For the CDR3, the DNA is TGTGCCAGTAGTATGCGGACAGGGGCGTACCAAGAGACCCAGTACTTC.

This clonotype was recorded a few times. This chain joins TRBV9 and TRBJ2-2; D remains ambiguous. CDR1 SGDLS and CDR2 YYNGEE come from the germline V gene. The CDR3 has 15 amino acids. V lost 0 bases to trimming and J lost 6 bases, with 12 bases between them. The CDR3 DNA reads as TGTGCCAGCAGCGTAGAAGCAGGCGCCCCCGGGGAGCTGTTTTTT. This gives the protein CASSVEAGAPGELFF.

This clonotype was seen repeatedly, ten times or more. The genes are TRBV7-9 and TRBJ2-7; TRBD1 agrees at 10 bases. Germline V gene lookup returns CDR1 SEHNR and CDR2 FQNEAQ (reference sequence). The CDR3 extends over 15 amino acids. V trimming: 5 bases; J trimming: 5 bases; junction bases outside the gene matches: 9. CDR3 in amino acids: CASSPSGTGENEQYF. As DNA, the CDR3 is TGTGCCAGCAGCCCTTCCGGGACAGGGGAAAACGAGCAGTACTTC.

This clonotype has ten or more counts. The genes are TRBV29-1 and TRBJ2-7, with 7 bases lining up with TRBD1. This CDR3 has 13 amino acids. Germline-derived CDR1 and CDR2 are SQVTM and ANQGSEA. The V segment lost 4 bases and the J segment 8 bases; nucleotides outside the gene matches: 11. The CDR3 nucleotides are TGCAGCGTTGCCCGGACAGGTTGGAAAAAGCAGTACTTC. It yields the protein CSVARTGWKKQYF.

This clonotype was picked up many times. This chain uses TRBV5-1 with TRBJ2-1; possibly TRBD2 for D (5 bases). Trimming pared 2 bases from V and 10 bases from J, leaving 10 bases between. This CDR3 contains 12 residues. Germline V CDR1 and CDR2: SGHRS, YFSETQ. CDR3 bases: TGCGCCAGCAGCTTAGAGAGGGTCGAGCAGTTCTTC. It translates to CASSLERVEQFF.